This section outlines one T cell receptor (beta chain) sequence together with its context. Its recognized antigen is unknown. One base away there is no much larger clone; base qualities are not given. CDR1 and CDR2 were assigned from the germline V gene as SNHLY and FYNNEI. Counted from cysteine to phenylalanine, this CDR3 has 14 amino acids. The entry retains the CDR3 DNA only, 42 bases that are in frame from base 1. Ends trimmed: V by 6 bases, J by 4 bases; bases unmatched to a gene: 3. These data belong to a study of T cell clonotyping in hematopoietic cell transplantation listed by TCRdb under 2021. Looking at the study overall: Pretransplant recipient samples were obtained after cytoreduction. Patients were recruited between September 2015 and January 2017 and followed until late 2020 or death. A total of 130 or so blood samples were gathered in the study from roughly 37 consecutive transplant recipients along with their related donors.

Summary of the overall study and its limitations: Broader TCR repertoire diversity after transplant was predicted by Inverse Simpson Index values from donors and from recipients before transplant. Overlap with donor repertoires was found for only a small fraction of recipient repertoires, with over 95% found to appear de novo at the given depth. After transplant, TCR diversity in recipients dropped, and pathologically expanded clonotypes increased progressively from day 30 to day 180. The sample size was limited and the cells went unsorted, which meant the CD4 and CD8 repertoire contributions could not be told apart.

Explained via the paper, the time point label denotes: recipient sample about 28 days before transplant, after cytoreduction. Blood from recipients was drawn about 28 days before transplant and again at days 30, 100 and 180 after transplant. Using Nuclei Lysis Solution, genomic DNA was extracted from unfractionated peripheral blood mononuclear cells that were either fresh or cryopreserved. TCR beta CDR3 regions were amplified from genomic DNA with the immunoSEQ assay, a bias-controlled multiplex PCR using V- and J-specific primers. In a second PCR step, the CDR3 amplicons were tagged with a proprietary barcode plus Illumina adapter sequences. An Illumina MiSeq instrument was used for sequencing of the CDR3 libraries. The paper's data handling went like this. Export and quality control were handled in immunoSEQ Analyzer 3.0, while downstream analyses relied on R Bioconductor and Immunarch. Only productive rearrangements in the normalized downsampled data set were used to calculate repertoire metrics. In the normalized cohort, clonotypes with more than 5 templates were defined as pathologically expanded. The Inverse Simpson Index served as the measure of repertoire diversity. The non-normalized data set was used for CMV-specificity analyses so that all clonotypes could be captured. TCRdb carries this immuneACCESS record with in-frame sequences only. Its versions omit some clonotypes, under half of them owing to an unresolved V gene in the studies checked, with the rest unexplained. D and trimming were read from the DNA, whereas the V and J calls and clone size are those reported in that table. The table for this sample lists about 41,000 clones; 85% of them were counted only once. The ten largest make up roughly 2.8% of the sample.

The sample consisted of peripheral blood mononuclear cells, taken before stem cell transplant. This sequence uses TRBV2 and TRBJ1-5; TRBD1 matches 10 bases in the middle. This clonotype was obtained from a man aged 60-69 years with acute myeloid leukemia. Some clones in this sample may be carry-over from other donors' samples. The base sequence is TGTGCCAGCAGGGTGGGACAGGGGAATCAGCCCCAGCATTTT. Translation gives CASRVGQGNQPQHF.